This T cell receptor beta chain is drawn from a study of blood T cell repertoires in COVID-19. Overall study: Donors in the United States, Italy and Spain gave samples during acute or convalescent COVID-19. PBMCs, B-cell-depleted T cells, or T cells were the source of the cDNA or gDNA that made up the material.

Looked up from germline, CDR1 is MNHNS and CDR2 is SASEGT. This CDR3 is built from 15 residues. The V gene end was trimmed by 2 bases and the J gene end by 9 bases; junction bases not matched to a gene: 8. Original analysis: It was from reference gene primer amplification that nucleated cell counts were estimated. The table came from immunoSEQ multiplex PCR; TCRdb's copy has only in-frame clones and leaves some out. The DNA gave D and trimming, while V, J and clone size come from that table. The table includes under 45,000 clones, 60% to 80% detected once. This sequence originates from a woman aged 70-85 years with acute or convalescent COVID-19. Material for sequencing was peripheral blood. The chain employs TRBV6-1 and TRBJ1-5; 9 positions agree with TRBD1. The CDR3 nucleotides are TGTGCCAGCAGTGAAAACAGGGGGCCCTCACGGCCCCAGCATTTT. As protein: CASSENRGPSRPQHF.